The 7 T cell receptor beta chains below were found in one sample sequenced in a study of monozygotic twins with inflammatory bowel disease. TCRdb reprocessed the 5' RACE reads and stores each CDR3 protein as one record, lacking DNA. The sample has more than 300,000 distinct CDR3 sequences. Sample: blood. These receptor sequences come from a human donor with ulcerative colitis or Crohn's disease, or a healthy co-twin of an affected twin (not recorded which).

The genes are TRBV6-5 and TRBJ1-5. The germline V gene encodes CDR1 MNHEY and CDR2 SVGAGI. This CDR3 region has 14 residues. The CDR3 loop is CASSYSTGSQPQHF.

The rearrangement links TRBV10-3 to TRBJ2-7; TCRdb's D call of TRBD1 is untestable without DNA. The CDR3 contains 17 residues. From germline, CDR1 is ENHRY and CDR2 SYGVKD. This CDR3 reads CAISTTPPGTVSYEQYF.

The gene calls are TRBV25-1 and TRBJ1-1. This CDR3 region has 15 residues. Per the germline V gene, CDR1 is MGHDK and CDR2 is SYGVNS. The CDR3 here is CASSKTGLLNTEAFF.

The CDR3 is CASSLKLRGEQYF. The chain employs TRBV3-1 and TRBJ2-7. Germline loops: CDR1 LGHDT, CDR2 YNNKEL (reference sequence). The CDR3 loop spans 13 amino acids.

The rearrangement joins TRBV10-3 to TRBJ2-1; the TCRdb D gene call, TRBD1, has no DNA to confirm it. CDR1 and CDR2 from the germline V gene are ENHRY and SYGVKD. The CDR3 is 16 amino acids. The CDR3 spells CAISEPTGGALDEQFF.

The CDR3 region is CSVVGGVTDTQYF. The chain combines TRBV29-1 with TRBJ2-3; TCRdb calls TRBD2, which cannot be checked without DNA. Germline-derived CDR1 and CDR2 are SQVTM and ANQGSEA. The CDR3 length is 13 residues.

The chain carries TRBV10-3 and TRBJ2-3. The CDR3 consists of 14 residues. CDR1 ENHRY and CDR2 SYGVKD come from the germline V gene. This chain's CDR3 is CAISEGDSTDTQYF.